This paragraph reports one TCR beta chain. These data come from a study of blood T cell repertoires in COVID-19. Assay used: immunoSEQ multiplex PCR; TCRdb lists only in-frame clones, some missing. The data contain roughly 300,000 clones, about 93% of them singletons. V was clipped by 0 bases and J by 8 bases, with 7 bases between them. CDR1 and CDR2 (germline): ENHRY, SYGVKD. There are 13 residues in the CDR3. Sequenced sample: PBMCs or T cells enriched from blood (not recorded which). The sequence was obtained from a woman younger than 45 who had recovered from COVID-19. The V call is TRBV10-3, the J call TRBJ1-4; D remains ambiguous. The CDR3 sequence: CAISESTKEKLFF. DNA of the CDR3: TGTGCCATCAGTGAGTCGACAAAGGAAAAACTGTTTTTT.